These 12 T cell receptor beta chains share one sample of origin, sequenced in a study of cytomegalovirus exposure and HLA in healthy donors. Use of 60 Vbeta and 13 Jbeta primers characterized the PCR. Generated by immunoSEQ multiplex PCR, the TCRdb table keeps only in-frame clones and is missing some. The table lists some 120,000 clones, around 75% of them singletons. The sample consisted of PBMCs. These receptor sequences come from a woman between 50 and 59 years old in good health and CMV-seropositive.

The genes are TRBV5-6 and TRBJ1-1; D is possibly TRBD1 (5 bases). V gave up 4 bases and J gave up 1 base, with 11 bases separating them. The CDR3 runs 14 residues. Germline CDR1 is SGHDT and CDR2 is YYEEEE. CDR3 sequence (DNA): TGTGCCAGCAGCCCCCAGGGAACGAACACTGAAGCTTTCTTT. It codes for CASSPQGTNTEAFF.

The V gene is TRBV2, the J gene TRBJ2-5, with 10 bases that match TRBD1. CDR1 and CDR2 from the germline V gene are SNHLY and FYNNEI. V was pared by 7 bases and J by 3 bases, with 5 bases of the junction left unmatched. The CDR3 runs to 14 residues. Here the CDR3 reads CASIRDRGKETQYF. The DNA of the CDR3 is TGTGCCAGCATCCGGGACAGGGGAAAAGAGACCCAGTACTTC.

This chain connects TRBV7-6 to TRBJ1-3; 9 bases match TRBD1. V trimming: 6 bases; J trimming: 3 bases; junction bases outside the gene matches: 9. Germline CDR1 reads SGHVS; CDR2 reads FNYEAQ. This CDR3 region has 16 residues. DNA for the CDR3: TGTGCCAGCAGTAGTAACACAGGGGGCTTTGGAAACACCATATATTTT. Encoded protein: CASSSNTGGFGNTIYF.

This rearrangement joins TRBV9 to TRBJ1-1, with D hard to call. The CDR3 is made up of 17 amino acids. The germline CDR1 and CDR2 sequences are SGDLS and YYNGEE. V was clipped by 1 base and J by 0 bases, with 16 bases between them. The CDR3 spells CASSVNPNPVLNTEAFF. CDR3 nucleotides: TGTGCCAGCAGCGTAAACCCAAACCCGGTCCTGAACACTGAAGCTTTCTTT. Supplemented by reference TRBV9 and TRBJ1-1, the full variable domain reads DSGVTQTPKHLITATGQRVTLRCSPRSGDLSVYWYQQSLDQGLQFLIQYYNGEERAKGNILERFSAQQFPDLHSELNLSSLELGDSALYFCASSVNPNPVLNTEAFFGQGTRLTVV.

The chain uses TRBV30 and TRBJ2-5, with D perhaps TRBD2 (5 bases). This CDR3 has 18 amino acids. V lost 0 bases and J 2 bases, leaving 22 bases between the germline ends. Per germline, CDR1 GTSNPN and CDR2 SVGIG (reference sequence). CDR3 DNA: TGTGCCTGGAGTGTAAGGCGAGGGTGGACCCACGGTCAAGAGACCCAGTACTTC. It codes for CAWSVRRGWTHGQETQYF.

The CDR3 here is CASSRPGNYGYTF. The CDR3 nucleotides are TGTGCCAGCAGCCGGCCGGGGAACTATGGCTACACCTTC. J is TRBJ1-2 and V is TRBV11-3, with D unclear. V was pared by 5 bases and J by 2 bases, with 9 bases between. Germline CDR1 SGHNT, CDR2 YENEEA. The CDR3 spans 13 residues.

The chain employs TRBV9 and TRBJ1-5; tentative D call: TRBD1 (6 bases). Germline CDR1 and CDR2: SGDLS and YYNGEE. The CDR3 covers 16 residues. V was shortened by 4 bases and J by 0 bases, with 14 bases between the two germline ends. The CDR3 sequence is CASSKTGLDSNQPQHF. In DNA, the CDR3 is TGTGCCAGCAGCAAAACAGGGTTAGATAGCAATCAGCCCCAGCATTTT.

The chain employs TRBV29-1 and TRBJ1-2; 7 bases map to TRBD1. The V segment lost 3 bases and the J segment 8 bases; nucleotides outside the gene matches: 9. CDR1 and CDR2 (germline): SQVTM, ANQGSEA. The CDR3 covers 13 residues. CDR3 protein: CSVEPDRARGYTF. The CDR3 DNA follows: TGCAGCGTTGAGCCCGACAGGGCCCGCGGCTACACCTTC.

This clone appeared once. The rearrangement joins TRBV6-4 to TRBJ1-4, with D possibly matching TRBD1 (5 bases). V was pared by 4 bases and J by 1 base, with 7 bases between. Per germline, CDR1 MRHNA and CDR2 SNTAGT. The CDR3 has 14 amino acids. CDR3 nucleotide sequence: TGTGCCAGCAGTGTCAGGGAAACTAATGAAAAACTGTTTTTT. Encoded protein: CASSVRETNEKLFF.

The chain combines TRBV7-2 with TRBJ2-1, with 7 bases matching TRBD2. CDR3 length equals 15 residues. The V gene's germline CDR1 is SGHTA and CDR2 FQGNSA. V dropped 4 bases and J dropped 7; count of bases not matched to a gene: 10. The CDR3 sequence is CASSSELASGNEQFF. The CDR3 nucleotides read TGTGCCAGCAGCTCCGAACTAGCGTCTGGTAATGAGCAGTTCTTC.

As regards this clone: This could be a read error, since a much larger clone is one nucleotide away. V gene TRBV4-1 combines with J gene TRBJ2-1; D perhaps matches TRBD2 (7 bases). Germline lookup yields CDR1 MGHRA and CDR2 YSYEKL. This CDR3 comprises 14 residues. Trimming took off 2 bases at V and 7 bases at J, with 12 bases between the two ends. The CDR3 region is CASSQRGGANEQFF. The CDR3 DNA reads as TGCGCCAGCAGCCAACGAGGGGGGGCGAATGAGCAGTTCTTC.

The J gene is TRBJ2-1, the V gene TRBV5-4, with 9 bases that match TRBD2. Germline-derived CDR1 and CDR2 are SGHNT and YYREEE (reference sequence). V lost 0 bases and J lost 4; bases outside the gene matches: 11. The CDR3 has 18 amino acids. CDR3 coding DNA: TGTGCCAGCAGCTTGGACCGTTGGCTAGCGGGGATATACAATGAGCAGTTCTTC. This translates into CASSLDRWLAGIYNEQFF.